These 31 T cell receptor beta chains originate from one sample sequenced in a study of a mutant IDH1 vaccine in newly diagnosed glioma. These receptors have no known antigen. Sequencing used immunoSEQ multiplex PCR; TCRdb keeps in-frame clones, though not all of them. The sample holds roughly 64,000 clones, roughly 68% seen once. Time point reported: week 35, safety follow-up. Topical imiquimod was applied with each vaccine dose, which held 300 ug of mutant IDH1 20-mer peptide. Sequencing used PBMCs, obtained from a glioma patient whose treatment included an IDH1 peptide vaccine. These receptors came from a man in his forties or fifties with glioma.

Turning to this clone: Germline is not matched at one junction end, which may reflect a read error. CDR3 amino acids: CASSSDSSHEQYF. The CDR3 region has the DNA TGCGCCAGCAGCTCGGACAGCTCCCACGAGCAGTACTTC. The chain couples TRBV5-1 to TRBJ2-7; D is possibly TRBD1 (6 bases). The CDR3 sequence is 13 residues long. The germline V gene has CDR1 SGHRS and CDR2 YFSETQ. The entire variable domain, with the rest obtained from reference TRBV5-1 and TRBJ2-7, is as follows: KAGVTQTPRYLIKTRGQQVTLSCSPISGHRSVSWYQQTPGQGLQFLFEYFSETQRNKGNFPGRFSGRQFSNSRSEMNVSTLELGDSALYLCASSSDSSHEQYFGPGTRLTVT.

The chain has TRBV30 and TRBJ2-1; tentatively, D is TRBD2 (6 bases). Germline values: CDR1 GTSNPN, CDR2 SVGIG (reference sequence). The CDR3 has 13 residues. V lost 1 base, J lost 4 bases, and 8 bases lay in between. CDR3 sequence: CAWSGGTYNEQFF. The CDR3 DNA reads TGTGCCTGGAGTGGCGGGACGTACAATGAGCAGTTCTTC.

V usage is TRBV2 and J usage is TRBJ2-7; D tentatively reads TRBD1 or TRBD2 (6 bases each). Trimming took 2 bases from V and 5 from J, leaving 16 bases between them. Germline V CDR1 and CDR2: SNHLY, FYNNEI. The CDR3 has 15 residues. CDR3 sequence reads: CASSERGTGADEQYF. As DNA, the CDR3 is TGTGCCAGCAGTGAAAGGGGTACGGGGGCAGACGAGCAGTACTTC.

The table lists this clone with a few counts. The chain recombines TRBV6-1 with TRBJ2-2; the D is unclear. CDR1 MNHNS and CDR2 SASEGT come from the germline V gene. V gave up 4 bases and J gave up 1 base, with 7 bases separating them. The CDR3 runs 14 residues. The CDR3 DNA reads as TGTGCCAGCAGTGCAGTCATGAACACCGGGGAGCTGTTTTTT. It specifies CASSAVMNTGELFF.

This sequence joins TRBV19 and TRBJ2-1, with 13 bases aligning to TRBD2. Germline V lookup: CDR1 LNHDA, CDR2 SQIVND (reference sequence). The trim removed 5 bases at V and 6 bases at J, leaving 7 bases unmatched. This CDR3 comprises 16 residues. CDR3 in DNA: TGTGCCAGTAGTTATGGACTAGCGGGGGACCCCAATGAGCAGTTCTTC. It codes for CASSYGLAGDPNEQFF.

The genes are TRBV5-1 and TRBJ1-1; possible D gene TRBD1, 5 bases. Germline CDR1 SGHRS, CDR2 YFSETQ. The CDR3 has 14 residues. V lost 2 bases, J lost 5 bases, and 13 bases lay in between. DNA of the CDR3: TGCGCCAGCAGCTTCGCCGGGGGAACTACTGAAGCTTTCTTT. It translates to CASSFAGGTTEAFF. Drawing the rest from reference TRBV5-1 and TRBJ1-1, the complete variable domain is KAGVTQTPRYLIKTRGQQVTLSCSPISGHRSVSWYQQTPGQGLQFLFEYFSETQRNKGNFPGRFSGRQFSNSRSEMNVSTLELGDSALYLCASSFAGGTTEAFFGQGTRLTVV.

The DNA for the CDR3 is TGTGCCAGCAGCTTCTCCCTCTCGAACACCGGGGAGCTGTTTTTT. Residues: CASSFSLSNTGELFF. V usage is TRBV13 and J usage is TRBJ2-2; no definite D call. The germline V and J ends were trimmed by 3 bases and 0 bases, with 8 bases remaining between them. The CDR3 is 15 residues long. Germline values: CDR1 PRHDT, CDR2 FYEKMQ (reference sequence).

This chain connects TRBV7-9 to TRBJ2-7; unclear D gene. Germline V lookup: CDR1 SEHNR, CDR2 FQNEAQ (reference sequence). V was trimmed by 5 bases and J by 1 base, leaving 9 bases between them. There are 13 residues in the CDR3. The CDR3, as DNA: TGTGCCAGCAGCCTAGAGCAGTCCTACGAGCAGTACTTC. This translates into CASSLEQSYEQYF.

The chain couples TRBV9 to TRBJ1-1, with D hard to call. Germline CDR1 is SGDLS and CDR2 is YYNGEE. Trimming removed 0 bases at V and 3 bases at J, with 6 bases between. The CDR3 sequence is 13 residues long. The CDR3 loop reads CASSVEEYTEAFF. For the CDR3, the DNA is TGTGCCAGCAGCGTAGAGGAGTACACTGAAGCTTTCTTT. Based on the CDR3 plus reference TRBV9 and TRBJ1-1, the full variable domain is DSGVTQTPKHLITATGQRVTLRCSPRSGDLSVYWYQQSLDQGLQFLIQYYNGEERAKGNILERFSAQQFPDLHSELNLSSLELGDSALYFCASSVEEYTEAFFGQGTRLTVV.

The chain recombines TRBV2 with TRBJ2-1; D call uncertain. V was clipped by 5 bases and J by 7 bases, with 6 bases between them. This CDR3 has 11 amino acids. Per the germline V gene, CDR1 is SNHLY and CDR2 is FYNNEI. Here the CDR3 reads CASSRNNEQFF. In DNA, the CDR3 is TGTGCCAGCAGTCGAAATAATGAGCAGTTCTTC.

J is TRBJ1-4 and V is TRBV2, with TRBD1 identical over 9 bases. The CDR3 runs 13 residues. Germline V gene sequence: CDR1 SNHLY, CDR2 FYNNEI. V lost 6 bases, J lost 8 bases, and 4 bases stayed unmatched. CDR3: CASRDRGREKLFF. As DNA, the CDR3 is TGTGCCAGCAGGGACAGGGGAAGGGAAAAACTGTTTTTT. Variable domain in full (rest from reference TRBV2 and TRBJ1-4): EPEVTQTPSHQVTQMGQEVILRCVPISNHLYFYWYRQILGQKVEFLVSFYNNEISEKSEIFDDQFSVERPDGSNFTLKIRSTKLEDSAMYFCASRDRGREKLFFGSGTQLSVL.

The chain has TRBV7-9 and TRBJ2-1, with D possibly TRBD2 on 7 matching bases. This CDR3 is built from 15 residues. Germline lookup yields CDR1 SEHNR and CDR2 FQNEAQ (reference sequence). The V end lost 5 bases, the J end lost 2 bases, and 13 bases lay between the germline ends. This CDR3 reads CASSHGGPTYNEQFF. The CDR3 DNA reads as TGTGCCAGCAGCCACGGGGGGCCGACCTACAATGAGCAGTTCTTC.

CDR3 loop: CAISDRGQGAFTEAFF. In DNA, the CDR3 is TGTGCCATCAGTGACAGGGGACAGGGGGCTTTCACTGAAGCTTTCTTT. This chain connects TRBV10-3 to TRBJ1-1; 12 nucleotides agree with TRBD1. The CDR3 extends over 16 amino acids. J was trimmed by 4 bases and V by 3 bases; bases with no gene match: 6. Germline CDR1 ENHRY, CDR2 SYGVKD.

This chain joins TRBV4-1 and TRBJ1-1; D uncertain. Looked up from germline, CDR1 is MGHRA and CDR2 is YSYEKL. V lost 1 base and J 8 bases, leaving 8 bases between the germline ends. The CDR3 extends over 12 amino acids. CDR3 DNA sequence: TGCGCCAGCAGCCAAGGGGGATCCGAAGCTTTCTTT. It specifies CASSQGGSEAFF.

The chain employs TRBV5-6 and TRBJ2-1; D call uncertain. Looked up from germline, CDR1 is SGHDT and CDR2 is YYEEEE. V was cut by 3 bases and J by 12 bases, with 13 bases left in between. The CDR3 has 12 residues. The CDR3 protein is CASSSMDTLQFF. The CDR3 DNA reads TGTGCCAGCAGCTCGATGGATACCCTGCAGTTCTTC.

The chain has TRBV10-3 and TRBJ2-7; 7 nucleotides match TRBD1. Germline CDR1 reads ENHRY; CDR2 reads SYGVKD. J lost 0 bases, V lost 6 bases, and 11 bases had no gene match. The CDR3 sequence is 16 residues long. CDR3 residues: CAISGEGAGSSYEQYF. The CDR3 DNA follows: TGTGCCATCAGCGGAGAGGGGGCGGGCAGCTCCTACGAGCAGTACTTC.

The V and J genes are TRBV5-1 and TRBJ2-5; tentatively, D is TRBD1 (6 bases). V lost 4 bases, J lost 4 bases, and 20 bases lay in between. CDR1 and CDR2 from the germline V gene are SGHRS and YFSETQ. There are 16 residues in the CDR3. The CDR3 sequence is CASSRGDTVGGETQYF. The CDR3 nucleotides are TGCGCCAGCAGCCGTGGGGACACCGTCGGTGGAGAGACCCAGTACTTC. The full variable domain, with the rest looked up from reference TRBV5-1 and TRBJ2-5, is KAGVTQTPRYLIKTRGQQVTLSCSPISGHRSVSWYQQTPGQGLQFLFEYFSETQRNKGNFPGRFSGRQFSNSRSEMNVSTLELGDSALYLCASSRGDTVGGETQYFGPGTRLLVL.

The J gene is TRBJ1-6, the V gene TRBV9; tentatively, D is TRBD1 (6 bases). This CDR3 has 17 residues. CDR1 and CDR2 (germline): SGDLS, YYNGEE. The germline V and J ends were trimmed by 6 bases and 8 bases, with 24 bases remaining between them. The CDR3 nucleotides read TGTGCCAGCAACGGGGGCGGTAGTCGGGGTTACCATTCACCCCTCCACTTT. Its translation is CASNGGGSRGYHSPLHF.

This chain uses TRBV30 with TRBJ1-3; D call uncertain. The V gene lost 0 bases and the J gene lost 0 bases, with 12 bases spanning the gap. The CDR3 consists of 16 residues. Germline assignment: CDR1 GTSNPN and CDR2 SVGIG (reference sequence). The CDR3 sequence is CAWSVQGSHSGNTIYF. CDR3 DNA sequence: TGTGCCTGGAGTGTACAAGGGTCCCACTCTGGAAACACCATATATTTT.

This sequence joins TRBV5-5 and TRBJ2-1, with D possibly matching TRBD1 (6 bases). The CDR3 has 15 residues. The ends were cut back, 3 bases at V and 2 bases at J, with 12 bases in the middle. Germline CDR1 and CDR2: SGHKS and YYEKEE (reference sequence). As DNA, the CDR3 is TGTGCCAGCAGCTCAACAGGGTCCCCCTACAATGAGCAGTTCTTC. Protein: CASSSTGSPYNEQFF.

This clone was observed a few times. Here the CDR3 reads CASSRGTANTEAFF. Here the CDR3 DNA reads TGTGCCAGCAGCCGCGGGACAGCCAACACTGAAGCTTTCTTT. The V gene is TRBV7-9, the J gene TRBJ1-1; the match to TRBD1 covers 7 bases. Germline trimming cut 5 bases from V and 2 bases from J; bases unmatched to any gene: 5. From germline, CDR1 is SEHNR and CDR2 FQNEAQ (reference sequence). The CDR3 runs to 14 residues.

V and J are TRBV4-3 and TRBJ1-4, with D tentatively TRBD1 (5 bases). Trimming stripped 0 bases from V and 6 bases from J, with 11 bases between. Germline V CDR1 and CDR2: LGHNA, YSLEER. CDR3 length: 15 amino acids. In DNA form, the CDR3 reads TGCGCCAGCAGCCAAGATGAAGGGGCTTATGAAAAACTGTTTTTT. Protein sequence: CASSQDEGAYEKLFF.

This clone showed up just once. This rearrangement joins TRBV21-1 to TRBJ1-1; the table calls TRBD1, which could not be checked here. TRBV21-1 is recorded as a pseudogene. The CDR3 has 14 residues. This chain's CDR3 is CASSKGAGGSEAFF. CDR3 DNA: TGTGCCAGCAGCAAAGGGGCAGGGGGGTCTGAAGCTTTCTTT.

Written as DNA, the CDR3 is TGCGCCAGCAGCTTGGGACAGGGGTGGACTGAAGCTTTCTTT. It specifies CASSLGQGWTEAFF. The rearrangement links TRBV5-1 to TRBJ1-1; 8 positions match TRBD1. The CDR3 is 14 residues long. CDR1 is SGHRS and CDR2 is YFSETQ in the germline V gene. With V trimmed by 0 bases and J by 5 bases, 3 bases remained unmatched.

The chain uses TRBV11-2 and TRBJ1-3; 9 bases align to TRBD1. The germline V gene has CDR1 SGHAT and CDR2 FQNNGV. V lost 1 base and J lost 4; bases outside the gene matches: 2. The length of the CDR3 is 15 residues. The DNA of the CDR3 is TGTGCCAGCAGCTTAGTGGGACAGGGAGGAAACACCATATATTTT. It encodes CASSLVGQGGNTIYF.

This clone was found a few times. The chain is built from TRBV4-3 and TRBJ2-5, with D perhaps matching TRBD2 (6 bases). Germline V gene data show CDR1 as LGHNA and CDR2 as YSLEER. This CDR3 is built from 13 residues. V shed 2 bases and J shed 4 bases, with 8 bases lying between them. CDR3: CASSQLGGETQYF. The CDR3 bases are TGCGCCAGCAGCCAACTGGGGGGAGAGACCCAGTACTTC.

Details on this clone: The same CDR3 also results from other DNA sequences found in this sample. The chain couples TRBV14 to TRBJ1-1; D gene unclear. Trimming pared 0 bases from V and 1 base from J, leaving 3 bases between. The CDR3 has 13 amino acids. Germline loops: CDR1 SGHDN, CDR2 FVKESK. The CDR3 nucleotides read TGTGCCAGCAGCCAAGACCAGAACACTGAAGCTTTCTTT. Translation gives CASSQDQNTEAFF.

This rearrangement joins TRBV6-5 to TRBJ1-3; D gene uncertain. Trimming left V 7 bases short and J 3 bases short, with 7 bases between. Germline assignment: CDR1 MNHEY and CDR2 SVGAGI. CDR3 length: 12 residues. The CDR3 DNA sequence: TGTGCCAGCAAGGGCTTTGGAAACACCATATATTTT. Translating it yields CASKGFGNTIYF.

The chain couples TRBV19 to TRBJ2-6, with 7 bases fitting TRBD1. Germline assignment: CDR1 LNHDA and CDR2 SQIVND (reference sequence). J was trimmed by 0 bases and V by 1 base; bases with no gene match: 6. The CDR3 has 18 residues. The CDR3 bases are TGTGCCAGTAGTATAGCGGGACAGTCGTACTCTGGGGCCAACGTCCTGACTTTC. Amino acids: CASSIAGQSYSGANVLTF.

CDR3 nucleotides: TGTGCCAGCAGCTTCTCCCGGATGAACACTGAAGCTTTCTTT. Residues: CASSFSRMNTEAFF. The chain uses TRBV7-8 and TRBJ1-1; D remains unclear. V was pared by 3 bases and J by 0 bases, with 8 bases between. Germline CDR1 is SGHVS and CDR2 is FQNEAQ. The CDR3 is made up of 14 amino acids.

This rearrangement joins TRBV30 to TRBJ2-7; D gene unclear. CDR1 and CDR2 from the germline V gene are GTSNPN and SVGIG (reference sequence). This CDR3 is 17 amino acids long. Trimming removed 2 bases at V and 4 bases at J, with 24 bases between. The DNA of the CDR3 is TGTGCCTGGAGTCCACCGAACCCCGGGTTTCTCCTATACGAGCAGTACTTC. Translating gives CAWSPPNPGFLLYEQYF.